Shown below are 10 T cell receptor beta chains from a single sample sequenced in a study of CD8+ T cells in alopecia areata. RNA was extracted and reverse transcribed into cDNA as the sequencing template. Clones were read by immunoSEQ multiplex PCR, and TCRdb kept only the in-frame ones, dropping some. The table includes about 200,000 clones, roughly three fifths detected once. Sequences were obtained from CD8+ T cells sorted from blood. The receptors were sampled from a human donor in good health.

This chain joins TRBV5-6 and TRBJ2-7; perhaps TRBD1 as D (6 bases). Germline values: CDR1 SGHDT, CDR2 YYEEEE. This CDR3 has 14 residues. Between the trimmed V and J ends, which lost 5 bases and 2 bases, there was a span of 14 bases. The CDR3 here is CASSWTASTYEQYF. The CDR3 DNA sequence: TGTGCCAGCAGTTGGACAGCCAGTACCTACGAGCAGTACTTC.

Regarding this clone: The same CDR3 can be traced to other DNA sequences in this sample. The chain combines TRBV5-6 with TRBJ1-5; no reliable D call. Per the germline V gene, CDR1 is SGHDT and CDR2 is YYEEEE. The CDR3 runs to 12 residues. V dropped 3 bases and J dropped 6 bases, with 7 bases sitting between them. CDR3 amino acids: CASSSGGQPQHF. The DNA of the CDR3 is TGTGCCAGCAGCTCCGGAGGTCAGCCCCAGCATTTT. Full variable domain (missing parts from reference TRBV5-6 and TRBJ1-5): DAGVTQSPTHLIKTRGQQVTLRCSPKSGHDTVSWYQQALGQGPQFIFQYYEEEERQRGNFPDRFSGHQFPNYSSELNVNALLLGDSALYLCASSSGGQPQHFGDGTRLSIL.

This clone was detected only a few times. CDR3 nucleotides: TGTGCCAGCAGCCTTAGACAGCGAGATCAGTTCTTC. This gives the protein CASSLRQRDQFF. This chain connects TRBV14 to TRBJ2-1; possibly TRBD1 for D (5 bases). Deletions cut 4 bases from V and 13 bases from J, with 14 bases between. The CDR3 extends over 12 amino acids. Germline loops: CDR1 SGHDN, CDR2 FVKESK.

The V and J genes are TRBV30 and TRBJ2-1, with 7 bases matching TRBD1. The CDR3 sequence is 15 residues long. The germline gives CDR1 GTSNPN, CDR2 SVGIG (reference sequence). The junction had 4 bases not matched to a gene; V was cut back by 2 bases and J by 0 bases. The CDR3 DNA reads TGTGCCTGGAGTCTTCGGGACAGCTCCTACAATGAGCAGTTCTTC. This encodes CAWSLRDSSYNEQFF.

V usage is TRBV6-1 and J usage is TRBJ2-1; no clear D gene. V was pared by 10 bases and J by 4 bases, with 8 bases between. The CDR3 sequence is 11 residues long. CDR1 and CDR2 (germline): MNHNS, SASEGT. This CDR3 reads CATTVYNEQFF. CDR3 in DNA: TGTGCCACCACCGTATACAATGAGCAGTTCTTC.

This chain uses TRBV6-6 with TRBJ2-5; D is unclear. V shed 10 bases and J shed 1 base, with 10 bases lying between them. This CDR3 contains 12 residues. Per germline, CDR1 MNHNY and CDR2 SVGAGI (reference sequence). The CDR3 loop is CATQIGQETQYF. DNA of the CDR3: TGTGCCACCCAAATTGGCCAAGAGACCCAGTACTTC.

This clone was seen only a few times. The rearrangement uses TRBV7-9 and TRBJ1-2; D remains ambiguous. CDR1 is SEHNR and CDR2 is FQNEAQ in the germline V gene (reference sequence). V gave up 0 bases and J gave up 7 bases, with 15 bases separating them. The CDR3 is made up of 15 amino acids. For the CDR3, the DNA is TGTGCCAGCAGCTTAGCGATGGGATCCGGCGGTGGCTACACCTTC. Translated, it gives CASSLAMGSGGGYTF.

The chain has TRBV30 and TRBJ1-1; no clear D gene. Germline V gives CDR1 GTSNPN, CDR2 SVGIG (reference sequence). The CDR3 is 13 residues long. Between the trimmed V and J ends, which lost 4 bases and 6 bases, there was a span of 15 bases. The CDR3 DNA reads TGTGCCTGGATCTCGTGGGGAGAGCCTGAAGCTTTCTTT. It is translated as CAWISWGEPEAFF.

This clone was picked up a small number of times. The rearrangement uses TRBV4-1 and TRBJ1-2, with D hard to call. The CDR3 consists of 15 residues. CDR1 is MGHRA and CDR2 is YSYEKL in the germline V gene. Trimming removed 1 base at V and 3 bases at J, with 12 bases between. The CDR3 DNA reads as TGCGCCAGCAGCCAAGTTGAGGGCCCGGACTATGGCTACACCTTC. Translation: CASSQVEGPDYGYTF.

This clone was recorded only once. J is TRBJ1-6 and V is TRBV11-2; the D is unclear. V was trimmed by 2 bases and J by 14 bases, leaving 13 bases between them. Germline lookup yields CDR1 SGHAT and CDR2 FQNNGV. The CDR3 has 13 residues. CDR3 in amino acids: CASSLSGERALHF. For the CDR3, the DNA is TGTGCCAGCAGCTTATCGGGCGAACGGGCCCTCCACTTT.